The sequence of this T cell receptor beta chain was determined in a study of tumor-infiltrating lymphocytes in primary liver carcinoma. Background on the study: Patients comprised men and women whose ages fell between 30 and 69 years. Recorded tumor stage was T1-T3 N0M0, with diameters of about 4 to 10 cm.

Blood RNA was derived from unsorted whole blood, and germline DNA was extracted too. A primer matching the constant region was used to make TCR beta cDNA from 450 to 550 ng of total RNA. It was through three nested multiplex PCR rounds of slightly modified ARM-PCR that TCR beta libraries arose. TCRdb recomputed calls from the multiplex PCR reads with MiXCR, one row per CDR3 protein. In the table there are hundreds of thousands of distinct CDR3 sequences, around three fifths of which are singletons. This TCR was recovered from a woman in her twenties or thirties with primary liver carcinoma and hepatitis B virus infection. The sample was peripheral blood.

CDR3 residues: CASSLADRVKNIQYF. The CDR3 nucleotides are TGCGCCAGCAGCTTGGCAGACAGGGTCAAAAACATTCAGTACTTC. The rearrangement links TRBV5-1 to TRBJ2-4; TRBD1 matches 7 bases. Germline V gene sequence: CDR1 SGHRS, CDR2 YFSETQ. The J segment lost 3 bases and the V segment lost 0 bases, leaving 3 bases of the junction unmatched. The CDR3 consists of 15 residues.